This is a list of T cell receptor beta chains from one sample in a study of cytomegalovirus exposure and HLA in healthy donors. This table comes from immunoSEQ multiplex PCR, and its TCRdb copy is limited to in-frame clones, with some not included. The data show 150,000 to 200,000 clones, roughly 85% seen once. The specimen was PBMCs. Receptors were obtained from a woman aged 18-35 years in good health and CMV-seronegative. CDR3s include the opening cysteine and the closing phenylalanine or tryptophan. The order of the fields is V gene, clone size, J gene, CDR3 protein. Clone size is shown for a subset of rows, as once, few, many or a class of expanded clone.

>TRBV5-1|.|TRBJ2-5
CASSAGGGLLQETQYF
>TRBV28|.|TRBJ1-1
CASTDTEAFF
>TRBV27|.|TRBJ2-7
CASTPLTGVDEQYF
>TRBV28|few|TRBJ2-5
CASSFQGGRRETQYF
>TRBV9|once|TRBJ1-4
CASGRIATNEKLFF
>TRBV7-2|.|TRBJ2-7
CASSQGLAGGYEQYF
>TRBV5-6|few|TRBJ1-1
CASSLVATSNTEAFF
>TRBV30|.|TRBJ1-3
CAWSLTRSGNTIYF
>TRBV4-1|.|TRBJ2-1
CASRLNTGQGIETPYNEQFF
>TRBV27|.|TRBJ2-7
CASSFFGTRSYEQYF
>TRBV18|.|TRBJ1-2
CASSPDGANYGYTF
>TRBV25-1|.|TRBJ2-2
CASSPIGLAGTGELFF
>TRBV28|.|TRBJ2-1
CASREQSHNEQFF
>TRBV11-3|.|TRBJ2-3
CASSSGRGTQYF
>TRBV7-2|.|TRBJ2-1
CASSRGTSGRYNEQFF
>TRBV7-2|.|TRBJ2-7
CASSPPPTSGLIYEQYF
>TRBV30|.|TRBJ1-5
CAWSVPPGSRPQHF
>TRBV19|.|TRBJ2-7
CASSIGRGHYEQYF
>TRBV14|.|TRBJ2-1
CASSQAPNFRDRGNNEQFF
>TRBV7-9|.|TRBJ2-1
CSSSPVAGGPYNEQFF
>TRBV6-5|.|TRBJ1-6
CASSYLSPYNSPLHF
>TRBV7-6|.|TRBJ1-4
CASSSTGGRYEKLFF
>TRBV9|once|TRBJ2-5
CASSAGVGGSMEETQYF
>TRBV7-2|.|TRBJ2-5
CASSYMLAGVEETQYF
>TRBV12-5|.|TRBJ1-1
CASGLERIMNTEAFF
>TRBV5-1|few|TRBJ1-1
CASRPGHVNTEAFF
>TRBV4-3|few|TRBJ1-4
CASSQGQLNEKLFF
>TRBV30|.|TRBJ1-3
CAWSVDRFGQGRNTIYF
>TRBV27|.|TRBJ2-5
CASSGGTIWRGQETQYF
>TRBV28|few|TRBJ2-1
CASSSRDIPGDEQFF
>TRBV7-2|.|TRBJ2-1
CASSLGRGTSHNEQFF
>TRBV6-1|.|TRBJ2-5
CASSDRGRGYWGQETQYF
>TRBV30|few|TRBJ2-1
CAWSVFSGDEQFF
>TRBV5-5|.|TRBJ2-5
CASSLVSGTGETQYF
>TRBV5-1|.|TRBJ2-1
CASSVGQGAVEQFF
>TRBV27|.|TRBJ2-2
CASSLDRLANTGELFF
>TRBV2|.|TRBJ2-6
CASSVTGTEYSGANVLTF
>TRBV14|.|TRBJ2-2
CASSHLQANTGELFF
>TRBV7-8|.|TRBJ2-2
CASSLFQDVVAGGKFGAGELFF
>TRBV28|.|TRBJ2-7
CASSLNPSREQYF
>TRBV27|.|TRBJ1-4
CASRTKTTGRANEKLFF
>TRBV19|once|TRBJ2-7
CASSRTPYEQYF
>TRBV9|.|TRBJ2-2
CASSVGLVPITGELFF
>TRBV10-3|few|TRBJ2-3
CAISESSSLGVTDTQYF
>TRBV28|.|.
CASSSPAARYYEQYF
>TRBV28|.|TRBJ2-5
CASSLFPRQGAGEQYF
>TRBV7-2|.|TRBJ2-1
CASTNLATVRDEQFF
>TRBV7-2|.|TRBJ2-7
CASSLVTGTYEQYF
>TRBV4-3|.|TRBJ2-3
CASSQDWISGRAQVYTQYF
>TRBV4-3|.|TRBJ1-6
CASSRRNSPLHF
>TRBV6-5|.|TRBJ2-7
CASSSGGYEQYF
>TRBV4-3|.|TRBJ1-5
CASSQEAGGGRQPQHF
>TRBV6-5|.|TRBJ2-1
CASSYYAASSYNEQFF
>TRBV28|.|TRBJ1-2
CASSFTGGVNGYTF
>TRBV2|few|TRBJ2-3
CASSDPLSESTDTQYF
>TRBV11-3|.|TRBJ2-7
CASSPTRLSLEQYF
>TRBV27|.|TRBJ2-7
CASKGTGISREQYF